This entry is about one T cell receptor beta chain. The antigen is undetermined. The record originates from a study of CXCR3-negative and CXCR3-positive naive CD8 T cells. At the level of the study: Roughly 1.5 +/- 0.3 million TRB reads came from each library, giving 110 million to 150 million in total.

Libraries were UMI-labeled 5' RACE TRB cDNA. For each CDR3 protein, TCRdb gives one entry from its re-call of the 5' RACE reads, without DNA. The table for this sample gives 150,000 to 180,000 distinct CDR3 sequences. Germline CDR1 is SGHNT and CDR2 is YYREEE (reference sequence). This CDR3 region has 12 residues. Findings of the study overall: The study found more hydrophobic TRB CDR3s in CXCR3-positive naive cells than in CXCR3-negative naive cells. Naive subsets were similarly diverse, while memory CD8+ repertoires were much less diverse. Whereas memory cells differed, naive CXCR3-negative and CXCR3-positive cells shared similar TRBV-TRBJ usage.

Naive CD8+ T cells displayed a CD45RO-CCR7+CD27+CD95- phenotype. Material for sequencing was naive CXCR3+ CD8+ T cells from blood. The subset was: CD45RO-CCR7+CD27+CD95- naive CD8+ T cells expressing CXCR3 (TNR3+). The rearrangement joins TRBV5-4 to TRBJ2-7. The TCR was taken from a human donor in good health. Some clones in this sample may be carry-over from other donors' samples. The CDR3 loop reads CASSWRGYEQYF.